Each of the 26 T cell receptor beta chains below was sequenced from the same sample in a study of identical twins. TCRdb re-called the 5' RACE reads with MiXCR, one entry per CDR3 protein. The sample includes around 500,000 distinct CDR3 sequences, approximately 15% seen only once; the top ten take about 0.53%. This same sample was also part of a study on yellow fever vaccine responses in identical twins.

The sample comprised CD4+ T cells sorted from blood. The source is a woman aged 18-35 years in good health.

The sample holds many counts of this clonotype. V and J are TRBV11-2 and TRBJ2-2; 10 nucleotides align to TRBD1. The CDR3 has 15 amino acids. CDR1 is SGHAT, CDR2 FQNNGV, per germline. V dropped 4 bases and J dropped 5; count of bases not matched to a gene: 4. For the CDR3, the DNA is TGTGCCAGCAGCTGGGGACAGGGGCCTACCGGGGAGCTGTTTTTT. Translation: CASSWGQGPTGELFF.

The chain is built from TRBV5-6 and TRBJ2-1, with D possibly TRBD2 on 5 matching bases. Trimming pared 1 base from V and 2 bases from J, leaving 19 bases between. Germline V CDR1 and CDR2: SGHDT, YYEEEE. This CDR3 contains 18 residues. The DNA for the CDR3 is TGTGCCAGCAGCTTGAAAAGACCAGCGGCCCAGACCTACAATGAGCAGTTCTTC. It codes for CASSLKRPAAQTYNEQFF. Combining the CDR3 with reference TRBV5-6 and TRBJ2-1 gives the whole variable domain DAGVTQSPTHLIKTRGQQVTLRCSPKSGHDTVSWYQQALGQGPQFIFQYYEEEERQRGNFPDRFSGHQFPNYSSELNVNALLLGDSALYLCASSLKRPAAQTYNEQFFGPGTRLTVL.

This clonotype was seen at least ten times. This sequence joins TRBV12-3 or TRBV12-4 and TRBJ2-2; no reliable D call. Deletions cut 3 bases from V and 1 base from J, with 9 bases between. CDR3 length: 15 residues. CDR3: CASSFRAGNTGELFF. CDR3 DNA: TGTGCCAGCAGTTTTAGGGCAGGGAACACCGGGGAGCTGTTTTTT.

This clonotype was seen more than once but under ten times. The gene calls are TRBV14 and TRBJ2-1; 13 bases match TRBD2. CDR1 is SGHDN, CDR2 FVKESK, per germline. CDR3 length: 17 amino acids. The trim removed 3 bases at V and 8 bases at J, leaving 10 bases unmatched. CDR3 sequence reads: CASSHPKGLAGSYEQFF. The CDR3 nucleotides are TGTGCCAGCAGCCATCCCAAGGGACTAGCGGGAAGCTATGAGCAGTTCTTC. The full variable domain, with the rest looked up from reference TRBV14 and TRBJ2-1, is EAGVTQFPSHSVIEKGQTVTLRCDPISGHDNLYWYRRVMGKEIKFLLHFVKESKQDESGMPNNRFLAERTGGTYSTLKVQPAELEDSGVYFCASSHPKGLAGSYEQFFGPGTRLTVL.

This clonotype was counted a few times. The chain is built from TRBV6-1 and TRBJ2-5; 7 nucleotides align to TRBD1. CDR1 MNHNS and CDR2 SASEGT come from the germline V gene. Unmatched junction bases numbered 10, after V lost 8 bases and J lost 1 base. The CDR3 runs 15 residues. The chain's CDR3 is CASWGQGDFQETQYF. The CDR3 DNA follows: TGTGCCAGCTGGGGCCAGGGGGATTTCCAAGAGACCCAGTACTTC.

This clonotype has ten or more counts. The chain has TRBV4-1 and TRBJ2-7, with D possibly matching TRBD2 (6 bases). Germline V gene lookup returns CDR1 MGHRA and CDR2 YSYEKL. This CDR3 contains 13 residues. V gave up 2 bases and J gave up 7 bases, with 12 bases separating them. The CDR3 nucleotides are TGCGCCAGCAGCCAATACGACGGAGGGGAGCAGTACTTC. This codes for CASSQYDGGEQYF.

The chain couples TRBV7-6 to TRBJ2-1; no firm D call. Germline V gene sequence: CDR1 SGHVS, CDR2 FNYEAQ. The CDR3 consists of 13 residues. Trimming removed 6 bases from V and 5 bases from J, with 11 bases in between. CDR3 region: CASRRVGNNEQFF. The CDR3 DNA sequence: TGTGCCAGCAGGAGAGTGGGGAACAATGAGCAGTTCTTC.

The chain carries TRBV7-2 and TRBJ2-2; D call uncertain. The V end lost 5 bases, the J end lost 5 bases, and 9 bases lay between the germline ends. The CDR3 covers 13 residues. Germline V gene data show CDR1 as SGHTA and CDR2 as FQGNSA. This CDR3 is CASSRDITGELFF. CDR3 DNA sequence: TGTGCCAGCAGCAGAGATATTACCGGGGAGCTGTTTTTT.

V is TRBV5-6 and J is TRBJ2-7; D assignment may be TRBD1 or TRBD2 (6 bases each). CDR1 and CDR2 from the germline V gene are SGHDT and YYEEEE. The V gene lost 1 base and the J gene lost 1 base, with 12 bases spanning the gap. This CDR3 has 15 residues. The CDR3 DNA reads as TGTGCCAGCAGCTTGTTGACAGGAGGGTCCTACGAGCAGTACTTC. Translating it yields CASSLLTGGSYEQYF.

This clonotype came up a few times. This sequence joins TRBV20-1 and TRBJ1-1; possibly TRBD1 for D (5 bases). V shed 6 bases and J shed 0 bases, with 20 bases lying between them. Germline V gene sequence: CDR1 DFQATT, CDR2 SNEGSKA (reference sequence). The CDR3 is 16 residues long. For the CDR3, the DNA is TGCAGTGCCACGAACCCTTCGGGGCCCATGAACACTGAAGCTTTCTTT. Translating it yields CSATNPSGPMNTEAFF.

There are a few counts of this clonotype. This sequence joins TRBV12-3 or TRBV12-4 and TRBJ2-7; unclear D gene. V shed 3 bases and J shed 7 bases, with 7 bases lying between them. CDR3 size: 11 residues. The CDR3 sequence: CASSFAWEQYF. The DNA of the CDR3 is TGTGCCAGCAGTTTTGCTTGGGAGCAGTACTTC.

This chain connects TRBV3-1 to TRBJ2-1; possible D gene TRBD1, 6 bases. This CDR3 contains 16 residues. V was shortened by 2 bases and J by 7 bases, with 18 bases between the two germline ends. CDR1 LGHDT and CDR2 YNNKEL come from the germline V gene (reference sequence). The CDR3 spells CASSQWNGLQGNEQFF. For the CDR3, the DNA is TGTGCCAGCAGCCAATGGAACGGCCTCCAGGGGAATGAGCAGTTCTTC.

This clonotype has at least ten counts. The CDR3 region is CASSPGIAGGPDTQYF. CDR3 coding DNA: TGTGCCAGCAGCCCGGGGATAGCGGGGGGGCCAGATACGCAGTATTTT. This sequence joins TRBV7-3 and TRBJ2-3; TRBD2 matches 11 bases. From germline, CDR1 is SGHTA and CDR2 FQGTGA. There are 16 residues in the CDR3. The trim removed 5 bases at V and 4 bases at J, leaving 8 bases unmatched.

The chain recombines TRBV7-2 with TRBJ2-7; no clear D gene. The CDR3 has 13 amino acids. CDR1 and CDR2 (germline): SGHTA, FQGNSA. The V gene lost 4 bases and the J gene lost 2 bases, with 9 bases spanning the gap. The CDR3 DNA follows: TGTGCCAGCAGCTCAGTGGTGACCTACGAGCAGTACTTC. Translation gives CASSSVVTYEQYF.

The chain employs TRBV7-2 and TRBJ2-2; no clear D. Germline values: CDR1 SGHTA, CDR2 FQGNSA. This CDR3 comprises 13 residues. The V and J ends lost 5 bases and 4 bases respectively, with 8 bases between them. CDR3 nucleotide sequence: TGTGCCAGCAGCATTAGGACCACCGGGGAGCTGTTTTTT. It specifies CASSIRTTGELFF.

The CDR3 loop is CAITAEGLAGSGELFF. The CDR3, as DNA: TGTGCCATCACCGCGGAGGGGCTAGCGGGGTCCGGGGAGCTGTTTTTT. This rearrangement joins TRBV10-3 to TRBJ2-2; 9 positions agree with TRBD2. Trimming removed 7 bases from V and 6 bases from J; junction bases left unmatched: 12. CDR1 ENHRY and CDR2 SYGVKD come from the germline V gene. The CDR3 loop spans 16 amino acids.

There are a few counts of this clonotype. The CDR3 is CATSDGQGETQYF. The DNA of the CDR3 is TGTGCCACCAGTGATGGACAGGGGGAGACCCAGTACTTC. The chain couples TRBV24-1 to TRBJ2-5, with 9 bases lining up with TRBD1. Per the germline V gene, CDR1 is KGHDR and CDR2 is SFDVKD. J lost 5 bases, V lost 3 bases, and 0 bases had no gene match. CDR3 length equals 13 residues.

The chain has TRBV27 and TRBJ2-1; D possibly corresponds to TRBD1 (5 bases). Looked up from germline, CDR1 is MNHEY and CDR2 is SMNVEV (reference sequence). Trimming shortened V by 7 bases and J by 7 bases, and 17 bases separated the two germline ends. The CDR3 extends over 14 amino acids. CDR3: CASKWGEGLNEQFF. CDR3 coding DNA: TGTGCCAGCAAGTGGGGCGAAGGGCTTAATGAGCAGTTCTTC.

The rearrangement links TRBV7-9 to TRBJ2-1, with 11 nucleotides matching TRBD2. The CDR3 is 16 residues long. CDR1 is SEHNR, CDR2 FQNEAQ, per germline (reference sequence). The V segment lost 6 bases and the J segment 0 bases; nucleotides outside the gene matches: 4. The CDR3 loop reads CASRPGLAGSYNEQFF. As DNA, the CDR3 is TGTGCCAGCAGGCCTGGACTAGCGGGCTCCTACAATGAGCAGTTCTTC.

The rearrangement uses TRBV2 and TRBJ2-5; 8 bases map to TRBD2. Trimming removed 5 bases from V and 5 bases from J; junction bases left unmatched: 10. The CDR3 is 15 residues long. Germline CDR1 is SNHLY and CDR2 is FYNNEI. CDR3 loop: CASSLLAEYSETQYF. DNA for the CDR3: TGTGCCAGCAGTTTACTAGCGGAGTATTCGGAGACCCAGTACTTC.

Many counts were recorded for this clonotype. The rearrangement uses TRBV7-2 and TRBJ2-1, with 12 positions matching TRBD2. The trim removed 3 bases at V and 6 bases at J, leaving 6 bases unmatched. The CDR3 is 16 residues long. The germline gives CDR1 SGHTA, CDR2 FQGNSA. CDR3 in amino acids: CASSFFSSGRANEQFF. Written as DNA, the CDR3 is TGTGCCAGCAGCTTTTTCTCTAGCGGGAGGGCCAATGAGCAGTTCTTC.

This clonotype has at least ten counts. V is TRBV7-2 and J is TRBJ2-3, with D possibly matching TRBD2 (5 bases). With 5 bases removed from V and 3 bases from J, the gap between germline ends came to 9 bases. The germline CDR1 and CDR2 sequences are SGHTA and FQGNSA. The CDR3 extends over 13 amino acids. The CDR3 region is CASSQLGTDTQYF. As DNA, the CDR3 is TGTGCCAGCAGCCAACTAGGAACAGATACGCAGTATTTT.

This clonotype has ten or more counts. The V and J genes are TRBV12-3 or TRBV12-4 and TRBJ2-2, with D hard to call. V was trimmed by 3 bases and J by 7 bases, leaving 6 bases between them. The CDR3 is made up of 12 amino acids. CDR3 region: CASSLRIGELFF. CDR3 in DNA: TGTGCCAGCAGTTTGAGGATCGGGGAGCTGTTTTTT.

V and J are TRBV6-1 and TRBJ2-3; 10 bases agree with TRBD2. V lost 0 bases to trimming and J lost 8 bases; unmatched junction nucleotides: 8. Germline V gene sequence: CDR1 MNHNS, CDR2 SASEGT. The CDR3 length is 16 residues. CDR3 sequence: CASSEAASGGLITQYF. The CDR3 coding sequence is TGTGCCAGCAGTGAAGCGGCTAGCGGGGGCCTTATTACGCAGTATTTT.

The chain is built from TRBV19 and TRBJ2-7; 8 nucleotides match TRBD2. J lost 3 bases, V lost 5 bases, and 12 bases had no gene match. Looked up from germline, CDR1 is LNHDA and CDR2 is SQIVND (reference sequence). The CDR3 covers 16 residues. CDR3 DNA sequence: TGTGCCAGTAGTTCCTCCCGCGGGGGGACCATCTACGAGCAGTACTTC. This encodes CASSSSRGGTIYEQYF.

This clonotype was found a few times. The chain combines TRBV7-2 with TRBJ2-1; tentative D call: TRBD2 (6 bases). In germline, CDR1 is SGHTA, CDR2 FQGNSA. V lost 1 base to trimming and J lost 11 bases, with 12 bases between them. The CDR3 is 13 amino acids. CDR3 amino acids: CASSLDPSVQQFF. CDR3 DNA: TGTGCCAGCAGCTTAGACCCTAGCGTTCAGCAGTTCTTC.